This T cell receptor beta chain originates from a study of beta chain features in type 1 diabetes. The overall study: Across all samples, approximately 110,000,000 sorted cells were examined.

The V end lost 1 base, the J end lost 6 bases, and 10 bases lay between the germline ends. The CDR3 covers 14 residues. The germline V gene has CDR1 SGHDN and CDR2 FVKESK. The entirety of the isolated RNA underwent reverse transcription, so expressed TCRB transcripts were sequenced. Clones were read by immunoSEQ multiplex PCR, and TCRdb kept only the in-frame ones, dropping some. There are under 400,000 clones in the sample; over 9.5% occur only once, and 0.008% to 0.011% lies in the top ten. Study results and caveats: Moderately but significantly shorter TCRB CDR3s were found in Type 1 diabetes patients in all four CD4+ subsets. In these data, an HLA type influence on TCRB rearrangement remained unresolved. Comparison showed that naive, central memory and Treg TCRB repertoires appeared more similar among patients than among healthy donors.

With respect to this clone: Its antigen is currently unknown. Other DNA sequences from this sample encode an identical CDR3 as well.

Sequencing input: naive CD4+ T cells from blood. This receptor was obtained from a woman younger than 30 with type 1 diabetes. This rearrangement joins TRBV14 to TRBJ2-1; the D gene is possibly TRBD2 (6 bases). The CDR3: CASSQVIGSNEQFF. DNA for the CDR3: TGTGCCAGCAGCCAAGTAATCGGGAGCAATGAGCAGTTCTTC.